The 23 T cell receptor beta chains listed next were all sequenced from one sample in a study of blood T cell repertoires in COVID-19. Using immunoSEQ multiplex PCR, the repertoire was profiled, and TCRdb retains in-frame clones only, with some absent. The top ten hold around 10% of the sample, which has about 130,000 clones, about 79% seen once. What was sequenced was PBMCs or T cells enriched from blood (not recorded which). Source of these receptors: a man in his fifties who had recovered from COVID-19.

The V call is TRBV4-3, the J call TRBJ1-6; D is ambiguous. CDR3 length: 13 amino acids. The germline V and J ends were trimmed by 0 bases and 7 bases, with 4 bases remaining between them. Germline V CDR1 and CDR2: LGHNA, YSLEER. The DNA for the CDR3 is TGCGCCAGCAGCCAAGATCAGAATTCACCCCTCCACTTT. The encoded protein is CASSQDQNSPLHF.

The CDR3 DNA reads as TGTGCCACCTCCCCATATTCGGACACCGGGGAGCTGTTTTTT. It codes for CATSPYSDTGELFF. The chain links TRBV25-1 to TRBJ2-2, with D uncertain. V was cut by 10 bases and J by 3 bases, with 15 bases left in between. Germline assignment: CDR1 MGHDK and CDR2 SYGVNS. This CDR3 comprises 14 residues.

This clone appeared a few times. J is TRBJ1-5 and V is TRBV4-3; TRBD1 is a possible D gene (5 bases). V lost 0 bases, J lost 4 bases, and 13 bases lay in between. Per the germline V gene, CDR1 is LGHNA and CDR2 is YSLEER. The CDR3 consists of 16 residues. The CDR3 bases are TGCGCCAGCAGCCAAGATGGCAGGGCTTTTAATCAGCCCCAGCATTTT. Protein: CASSQDGRAFNQPQHF.

The CDR3 region is CASSTDSSYNEQFF. The CDR3 DNA reads TGTGCCAGCAGCACAGACAGCTCCTACAATGAGCAGTTCTTC. The chain combines TRBV28 with TRBJ2-1; TRBD1 is a possible D gene (5 bases). CDR1 and CDR2 (germline): MDHEN, SYDVKM. Trimming took 6 bases from V and 0 from J, leaving 9 bases between them. CDR3 length: 14 residues.

The chain joins TRBV5-6 to TRBJ2-1; 11 bases agree with TRBD2. Per the germline V gene, CDR1 is SGHDT and CDR2 is YYEEEE. This CDR3 contains 15 residues. The V gene end was trimmed by 2 bases and the J gene end by 7 bases; junction bases not matched to a gene: 5. The CDR3 region has the DNA TGTGCCAGCAGCTTCCTAGCGGGGGGTAGAAATGAGCAGTTCTTC. This sequence encodes CASSFLAGGRNEQFF.

The rearrangement uses TRBV4-3 and TRBJ1-3; 8 positions agree with TRBD1. CDR1 and CDR2 from the germline V gene are LGHNA and YSLEER. V shed 1 base and J 4 bases; nucleotides not matched to a gene: 3. CDR3 size: 15 residues. CDR3 DNA: TGCGCCAGCAGCCAAGGGACAGGGAGAGGAAACACCATATATTTT. Translated: CASSQGTGRGNTIYF.

The V gene is TRBV5-6, the J gene TRBJ2-2, with a possible D match to TRBD2 (5 bases). Germline CDR1 reads SGHDT; CDR2 reads YYEEEE. The CDR3 contains 16 residues. Trimming shortened V by 2 bases and J by 7 bases, and 18 bases separated the two germline ends. The CDR3 DNA reads TGTGCCAGCAGCTTAGGACTGCTCAACGTCTACGGGGAGCTGTTTTTT. It yields the protein CASSLGLLNVYGELFF.

V is TRBV2 and J is TRBJ1-1, with TRBD1 matching over 8 bases. With V trimmed by 6 bases and J by 4 bases, 7 bases remained unmatched. The CDR3 spans 14 residues. Germline values: CDR1 SNHLY, CDR2 FYNNEI. The CDR3 protein is CASSPGQVSTEAFF. Written as DNA, the CDR3 is TGTGCCAGCAGCCCGGGACAGGTGAGCACTGAAGCTTTCTTT.

The V gene is TRBV19, the J gene TRBJ1-6; tentatively, D is TRBD1 (6 bases). V was pared by 5 bases and J by 9 bases, with 17 bases between. The CDR3 contains 15 residues. The germline V gene has CDR1 LNHDA and CDR2 SQIVND (reference sequence). CDR3 protein: CASSPLNRDSSPLHF. The CDR3 region has the DNA TGTGCCAGTAGTCCTCTCAACAGGGATTCTTCACCCCTCCACTTT.

The chain combines TRBV10-3 with TRBJ1-1; 7 bases agree with TRBD1. Trimming at V came to 4 bases and at J to 4 bases, leaving 12 bases not matched to a gene. This CDR3 is built from 16 residues. Germline lookup yields CDR1 ENHRY and CDR2 SYGVKD. The CDR3 reads CAISGRDRVGGTEAFF. For the CDR3, the DNA is TGTGCCATCAGTGGCCGAGACAGGGTCGGAGGCACTGAAGCTTTCTTT.

The chain carries TRBV6-1 and TRBJ1-5; 9 nucleotides agree with TRBD1. The CDR3 has 16 amino acids. The trim removed 2 bases at V and 0 bases at J, leaving 2 bases unmatched. CDR1 is MNHNS, CDR2 SASEGT, per germline. The CDR3 spells CASSETGGYSNQPQHF. As DNA, the CDR3 is TGTGCCAGCAGTGAAACAGGGGGCTATAGCAATCAGCCCCAGCATTTT.

The chain carries TRBV2 and TRBJ1-5; 10 bases match TRBD1. J gave up 1 base and V 6 bases, and 18 bases lay outside the gene matches. Per the germline V gene, CDR1 is SNHLY and CDR2 is FYNNEI. The CDR3 spans 20 residues. In nucleotides, the CDR3 is TGTGCCAGCAGGGCCCGTTCCGCACCGACAGGGGGCTGGAGCAATCAGCCCCAGCATTTT. Its protein product is CASRARSAPTGGWSNQPQHF.

The gene calls are TRBV10-2 and TRBJ2-3; 12 bases fit TRBD2. Germline CDR1 is WSHSY and CDR2 is SAAADI. Unmatched junction bases numbered 16, after V lost 5 bases and J lost 1 base. The CDR3 consists of 20 residues. DNA of the CDR3: TGCGCCAGCAGTTACTCCGGGACTAGCGGGCTCCCGAGTCGCACAGATACGCAGTATTTT. It specifies CASSYSGTSGLPSRTDTQYF.

This chain joins TRBV3-1 (or the pseudogene TRBV3-2) and TRBJ1-1; 9 positions match TRBD1. The trim removed 3 bases at V and 4 bases at J, leaving 6 bases unmatched. The CDR3 has 15 amino acids. Germline assignment: CDR1 LGHDT and CDR2 YNNKEL (reference sequence). The CDR3 loop is CASSQKGQGLTEAFF. CDR3 bases: TGTGCCAGCAGCCAGAAAGGACAGGGGCTCACTGAAGCTTTCTTT.

The chain has TRBV18 and TRBJ2-3, with D tentatively TRBD1 (7 bases). Germline lookup yields CDR1 KGHSH and CDR2 LQKENI. V was trimmed by 0 bases and J by 2 bases, leaving 21 bases between them. The CDR3 length is 19 residues. CDR3 in amino acids: CASSPPAASGGYYTDTQYF. The CDR3 DNA sequence: TGTGCCAGCTCACCACCGGCGGCATCAGGGGGGTACTACACAGATACGCAGTATTTT.

The chain combines TRBV5-4 with TRBJ2-7, with D perhaps TRBD1 (6 bases). The ends were cut back, 3 bases at V and 5 bases at J, with 9 bases in the middle. This CDR3 comprises 12 residues. Germline V gene lookup returns CDR1 SGHNT and CDR2 YYREEE (reference sequence). The CDR3 here is CASSSGVDEQYF. CDR3 in DNA: TGTGCCAGCAGCTCAGGGGTCGACGAGCAGTACTTC.

In this sample, this clone turned up once. This chain uses TRBV29-1 with TRBJ1-2; tentatively, D is TRBD1 (6 bases). V was trimmed by 7 bases and J by 8 bases, leaving 14 bases between them. The CDR3 is 11 residues long. Germline V gene data show CDR1 as SQVTM and CDR2 as ANQGSEA. CDR3 DNA: TGCAGCGACAGGGTCGGGCTCGGCTACACCTTC. Amino acids: CSDRVGLGYTF. Full variable domain (missing parts from reference TRBV29-1 and TRBJ1-2): SAVISQKPSRDICQRGTSLTIQCQVDSQVTMMFWYRQQPGQSLTLIATANQGSEATYESGFVIDKFPISRPNLTFSTLTVSNMSPEDSSIYLCSDRVGLGYTFGSGTRLTVV.

In this sample, this clone turned up many times. This CDR3 is also generated by other DNA sequences in the sample. The chain has TRBV4-3 and TRBJ2-7, with TRBD1 matching over 8 bases. Per the germline V gene, CDR1 is LGHNA and CDR2 is YSLEER. V trimming: 2 bases; J trimming: 6 bases; junction bases outside the gene matches: 3. The CDR3 has 13 amino acids. CDR3 amino acids: CASSQRTGREQYF. CDR3 bases: TGCGCCAGCAGCCAACGGACAGGGCGCGAGCAGTACTTC.

The chain combines TRBV6-5 with TRBJ1-5; 9 bases are shared with TRBD1. Unmatched junction bases numbered 9, after V lost 5 bases and J lost 7 bases. The CDR3 spans 15 residues. Germline V CDR1 and CDR2: MNHEY, SVGAGI. The CDR3 reads CASSLRTGVGQPQHF. The DNA of the CDR3 is TGTGCCAGCAGTCTTAGGACAGGGGTAGGGCAGCCCCAGCATTTT.

The chain combines TRBV19 with TRBJ1-2; D is ambiguous. V lost 1 base and J 1 base, leaving 10 bases between the germline ends. This CDR3 comprises 15 residues. In germline, CDR1 is LNHDA, CDR2 SQIVND (reference sequence). CDR3 DNA: TGTGCCAGTAGTATAGTGACAACGATTAACTATGGCTACACCTTC. Translation gives CASSIVTTINYGYTF.

This clone was seen just once. V usage is TRBV5-1 and J usage is TRBJ1-3; maybe TRBD1 (6 bases). The ends were cut back, 1 base at V and 3 bases at J, with 14 bases in the middle. The germline gives CDR1 SGHRS, CDR2 YFSETQ. The CDR3 is 16 residues long. CDR3 sequence: CASSLLSQGSGNTIYF. The CDR3 nucleotides are TGCGCCAGCAGCTTGCTGTCACAGGGAAGTGGAAACACCATATATTTT. The full variable domain, completed using reference TRBV5-1 and TRBJ1-3, is KAGVTQTPRYLIKTRGQQVTLSCSPISGHRSVSWYQQTPGQGLQFLFEYFSETQRNKGNFPGRFSGRQFSNSRSEMNVSTLELGDSALYLCASSLLSQGSGNTIYFGEGSWLTVV.

A few counts support this clone. The chain employs TRBV18 and TRBJ1-3; D is perhaps TRBD1 (6 bases). The V gene's germline CDR1 is KGHSH and CDR2 LQKENI. CDR3 size: 16 residues. V was clipped by 5 bases and J by 0 bases, with 14 bases between them. The CDR3 nucleotides are TGTGCCAGCTCAGTCAGGGGAGAAATCTCTGGAAACACCATATATTTT. Translated, it gives CASSVRGEISGNTIYF.

This clone is a singleton in its sample. The chain is built from TRBV7-9 and TRBJ2-7; TRBD2 agrees at 7 bases. The germline V gene has CDR1 SEHNR and CDR2 FQNEAQ (reference sequence). With V trimmed by 0 bases and J by 2 bases, 1 base remained unmatched. The CDR3 runs 14 residues. The CDR3, as DNA: TGTGCCAGCAGCTTAGCTGGGGGGGCCTACGAGCAGTACTTC. It codes for CASSLAGGAYEQYF. Based on the CDR3 plus reference TRBV7-9 and TRBJ2-7, the full variable domain is DTGVSQNPRHKITKRGQNVTFRCDPISEHNRLYWYRQTLGQGPEFLTYFQNEAQLEKSRLLSDRFSAERPKGSFSTLEIQRTEQGDSAMYLCASSLAGGAYEQYFGPGTRLTVT.